This T cell receptor beta chain was recorded in a study of blood T cells in healthy people across ages (dated by TCRdb to the mid-2010s). Broadly, across the study: Template switching captured roughly one uniquely barcoded TCR beta cDNA molecule per two T cells in model experiments. Two additional independent replicas of 1 million unique cDNA reads from the same blood draw were analyzed for two donors (one aged 18 to 30 and one aged 80 or older). The donors were divided into four age groups: young (average around 17 years), middle-aged (roughly 40), aged (approximately 64) and long-lived (about 80). To avoid experimental bias, donors of different ages were randomly spread across the sequencing lanes. To track age-related changes in TCR beta repertoire diversity, the study relied on deep sequencing normalized with unique cDNA molecular identifiers.

The donors were about 40 Caucasian individuals from Russia, aged roughly 6 to 95 years, who were systemically healthy. Ten milliliters of peripheral blood were drawn from each donor into EDTA-treated Vacutainer tubes. Ficoll-Paque density-gradient centrifugation was used to isolate PBMCs, with at least 6.5 million obtained per sample. Trizol reagent was used to extract total RNA from the PBMCs, yielding at least 5.5 micrograms per sample. For every donor, flow cytometry on a PBMC aliquot measured the percentage of naive CD45RAhigh/CD27high T cells. Turning to this clonotype: The specificity of this receptor is unknown. Base qualities are not at hand, and no much larger clone is one base apart.

General conclusions and limits of the study: Compared with the aged group, the long-lived group had more naive CD4+ T cells, fewer expanded clones and increased TCR diversity, a pattern suggesting age selection. Observed TCR beta diversity per million T cells fell roughly linearly with age, and a significant reduction was already apparent by age roughly 40. Bulk unsorted PBMC profiling prevented conclusive comparison of naive and antigen-experienced compartments. Because the CMV infection status of the donors was unknown, age-related changes in expanded clonotypes may potentially have been confounded. A strong correlation was found between observed TCR beta diversity and the percentage of naive T cells measured by flow cytometry. Total diversity estimates from one million sequenced T cells were considered lower bounds and underestimates.

The germline V gene sets CDR1 to MGHRA and CDR2 to YSYEKL. The CDR3 sequence holds 15 residues, the cysteine and phenylalanine included. Only the CDR3 region is kept as DNA, spanning 45 bases read in frame from base 1. Relative to germline, V is 0 bases shorter and J is 9 bases shorter, with 15 bases between their ends. The library relied on 5' RACE. Sequenced using an Illumina HiSeq 2500. A second PCR of roughly 7 to 11 cycles was performed with a sample-barcoded 5' primer and a J-beta primer mix. A template-switch 5' adaptor carrying 12 random nucleotides introduced a unique molecular identifier onto each TCR beta cDNA molecule. At least 2.5 million CDR3-containing paired-end reads were obtained from each sample. First-strand cDNA was synthesized from all RNA with the Mint cDNA synthesis kit, primed by a TRBC-specific oligonucleotide. Following uracil-DNA glycosylase treatment, all cDNA underwent a first 18-cycle PCR with the universal primers M1SS and BC2_uni_R. Under the source paper's analysis protocol: For normalization, 1 million high-quality reads, each with a distinct molecular identifier, were randomly selected from each sample. Reads sharing molecular identifiers were discarded rather than binned into consensus sequences. CDR3 identification, clonotype clustering and error correction used MiTCR with a Q25 quality threshold and the strictest error-elimination algorithm. Lower-bound total TCR beta diversity was estimated with a nonparametric unseen species model using Euler transformation. TCRdb reprocessing: public reads trimmed at Q25 with fastp, clones called with MiXCR, in-frame beta chains kept. Each entry merges the rows of one CDR3 protein and shows their most common DNA and genes. The V and J calls were determined by TCRdb, not by the authors. The sample table lists 700,000 or so distinct CDR3 sequences, 20% to 25% of them with a count of one. Around a fifth of the sample is held by the ten biggest clonotypes.

This clonotype was obtained from a man between 70 and 80 years old in good health. The sequence is built from TRBV4-1 and TRBJ2-1, with the D gene not clear enough to name. Input material: blood. The bases are TGCGCCAGCAGCCAAGATTGGGCGGATAGTGCTGAGCAGTTCTTC. Its translation reads: CASSQDWADSAEQFF.